This paragraph reports one T cell receptor (beta chain). Here immunoSEQ multiplex PCR was the method, and the copy in TCRdb shows in-frame clones only, minus some. The sample has some 99,000 clones, 83% seen once. The data derive from a study of blood T cell repertoires in COVID-19. Study-wide context: COVID-19 samples from acute and convalescent phases originated in the United States, Italy and Spain.

The V end was cut by 0 bases, the J end by 4 bases, with 9 bases between. Per germline, CDR1 GTSNPN and CDR2 SVGIG (reference sequence). CDR3 length: 13 amino acids. The rearrangement links TRBV30 to TRBJ2-5; D is unclear. The sample was peripheral blood. The TCR comes from a woman aged 55-69 years with acute or convalescent COVID-19. The CDR3 region has the DNA TGTGCCTGGAGTGTTAGTTCTCTAGAGACCCAGTACTTC. As protein: CAWSVSSLETQYF.